This T cell receptor (beta chain) was recorded in a study of CD8+CD57+ T cells in acquired aplastic anemia. Study-level background: Sorted CD4+ and CD8+ cells gave a mean 3.2 ug DNA, range roughly 0.18 to 27.4 ug. Mean read depth for CD4+ cells from healthy donors was around 9.9 million.

The study profiled TCR beta VDJ and CDR3 using genomic DNA as template. MiXCR, applied by TCRdb to the reads, yields one record per CDR3 protein. The sample lists under 250,000 distinct CDR3 sequences, approximately 35% occurring once. The V and J ends lost 3 bases and 5 bases respectively, with 10 bases between them. The length of the CDR3 is 14 residues. This chain connects TRBV12-3 or TRBV12-4 to TRBJ2-2; D uncertain. The receptor was derived from a human donor in good health, serving as a control. Sequenced input: sorted CD4+, CD8+, or CD8+CD57+ T cells (not recorded which) from PBMCs. CDR3 DNA sequence: TGTGCCAGCAGTTTTCGGGTTGGAACCGGGGAGCTGTTTTTT. Its protein is CASSFRVGTGELFF.